These 31 T cell receptor beta chains were all obtained from the same sample, sequenced in a study of T cells in Graves' hyperthyroidism and ophthalmopathy. TCR beta CDR3 regions were amplified from RNA transcripts. The primer set for the first-round RT-PCR of the TCR CDR3 was HTBI. Via MiXCR, TCRdb re-called the multiplex PCR reads, giving one row per CDR3 protein. The sample lists fewer than 400,000 distinct CDR3 sequences, around 16% occurring once. The sequencing input was blood. The source is a man aged 30 to 45 with Graves' hyperthyroidism.

The rearrangement links TRBV3-1 to TRBJ1-6; 8 bases are shared with TRBD1. The germline CDR1 and CDR2 sequences are LGHDT and YNNKEL (reference sequence). There are 14 residues in the CDR3. V was clipped by 3 bases and J by 10 bases; unmatched bases: 5. The CDR3 DNA is TGTGCCAGCAGCCATGGACAGGGCCACTCACCCCTCCACTTT. This encodes CASSHGQGHSPLHF. Combining the CDR3 with reference TRBV3-1 and TRBJ1-6 gives the whole variable domain DTAVSQTPKYLVTQMGNDKSIKCEQNLGHDTMYWYKQDSKKFLKIMFSYNNKELIINETVPNRFSPKSPDKAHLNLHINSLELGDSAVYFCASSHGQGHSPLHFGNGTRLTVT.

In this sample, this clonotype turned up a few times. The gene calls are TRBV9 and TRBJ2-1; perhaps TRBD1 as D (6 bases). The CDR3 covers 14 residues. Trimming cost V 0 bases and J 6 bases, with 10 bases left between them. Germline V CDR1 and CDR2: SGDLS, YYNGEE. The CDR3 sequence is CASSVVSQGNEQFF. As DNA, the CDR3 is TGTGCCAGCAGCGTAGTCTCACAGGGCAATGAGCAGTTCTTC.

This clonotype was counted at least ten times. The chain couples TRBV7-9 to TRBJ1-2; 7 bases fit TRBD1. Germline V gene sequence: CDR1 SEHNR, CDR2 FQNEAQ (reference sequence). The junction had 5 bases not matched to a gene; V was cut back by 5 bases and J by 2 bases. This CDR3 has 14 residues. The chain's CDR3 is CASSHPGQNYGYTF. The CDR3 region has the DNA TGTGCCAGCAGCCATCCGGGACAGAACTATGGCTACACCTTC.

The chain joins TRBV4-1 to TRBJ1-5; no clear D gene. Per germline, CDR1 MGHRA and CDR2 YSYEKL. This CDR3 is built from 14 residues. Trimming took off 3 bases at V and 5 bases at J, with 11 bases between the two ends. CDR3 sequence (DNA): TGCGCCAGCAGCCACTACCAAGGCGATCAGCCCCAGCATTTT. Protein sequence: CASSHYQGDQPQHF.

At least ten counts were recorded for this clonotype. This chain connects TRBV20-1 to TRBJ1-5, with D unresolved. CDR1 and CDR2 (germline): DFQATT, SNEGSKA (reference sequence). The CDR3 consists of 15 residues. V was pared by 0 bases and J by 5 bases, with 14 bases between. CDR3 sequence reads: CSARDRSSADQPQHF. For the CDR3, the DNA is TGCAGTGCTAGAGATCGGTCGTCGGCGGATCAGCCCCAGCATTTT.

This clonotype was seen repeatedly, ten times or more. This chain links TRBV14 with TRBJ1-1, with TRBD1 matching 7 bases. Unmatched junction bases numbered 12, after V lost 1 base and J lost 7 bases. CDR1 SGHDN and CDR2 FVKESK come from the germline V gene. CDR3 length: 16 residues. CDR3 sequence (DNA): TGTGCCAGCAGCCAAGGGGATAGACAGGGTGGAGGTGAAGCTTTCTTT. It codes for CASSQGDRQGGGEAFF.

This clonotype was detected ten times or more. V and J are TRBV28 and TRBJ2-5; D gene unclear. This CDR3 is 11 amino acids long. Germline V gives CDR1 MDHEN, CDR2 SYDVKM. The V and J ends lost 3 bases and 5 bases respectively, with 4 bases between them. This chain's CDR3 is CASSLFETQYF. The CDR3 DNA follows: TGTGCCAGCAGTTTGTTTGAGACCCAGTACTTC.

Ten or more counts support this clonotype. The chain combines TRBV3-1 with TRBJ1-1, with D perhaps matching TRBD1 (6 bases). The V gene's germline CDR1 is LGHDT and CDR2 YNNKEL (reference sequence). Trimming removed 3 bases at V and 1 base at J, with 9 bases between. The CDR3 contains 14 residues. The DNA of the CDR3 is TGTGCCAGCAGCCAGGAAGGGGGGAACACTGAAGCTTTCTTT. It is translated as CASSQEGGNTEAFF.

The genes are TRBV4-1 and TRBJ2-3; 8 bases match TRBD1. The CDR3 is 16 amino acids. Germline V gene lookup returns CDR1 MGHRA and CDR2 YSYEKL. Trimming cost V 0 bases and J 11 bases; bases outside gene matches: 13. The CDR3: CASSQEGFGTGTGQYF. In nucleotides, the CDR3 is TGCGCCAGCAGCCAAGAGGGCTTCGGGACCGGGACAGGGCAGTATTTT.

This clonotype was seen repeatedly, ten times or more. CDR3 protein: CASSLHILVGGPPPDTQYF. The CDR3, as DNA: TGTGCCAGCAGTTTACACATCTTGGTGGGAGGGCCTCCCCCAGATACGCAGTATTTT. The chain recombines TRBV28 with TRBJ2-3; 7 bases map to TRBD2. This CDR3 region has 19 residues. Unmatched junction bases numbered 18, after V lost 2 bases and J lost 4 bases. Germline V gives CDR1 MDHEN, CDR2 SYDVKM.

This clonotype was counted many times. V is TRBV2 and J is TRBJ2-1; D might be TRBD2 (6 bases). This CDR3 is built from 13 residues. The V end lost 6 bases, the J end lost 4 bases, and 10 bases lay between the germline ends. Germline V CDR1 and CDR2: SNHLY, FYNNEI. The CDR3 DNA reads TGTGCCAGCAGCTGGGGGGAATACAATGAGCAGTTCTTC. This encodes CASSWGEYNEQFF. Drawing the rest from reference TRBV2 and TRBJ2-1, the complete variable domain is EPEVTQTPSHQVTQMGQEVILRCVPISNHLYFYWYRQILGQKVEFLVSFYNNEISEKSEIFDDQFSVERPDGSNFTLKIRSTKLEDSAMYFCASSWGEYNEQFFGPGTRLTVL.

CDR3 loop: CASSPRDVYYEQYF. CDR3 sequence (DNA): TGTGCCAGCAGTCCACGGGACGTATACTACGAGCAGTACTTC. The V call is TRBV13, the J call TRBJ2-7; D assignment may be TRBD1 or TRBD2 (5 bases each). V lost 6 bases, J lost 3 bases, and 15 bases lay in between. The CDR3 covers 14 residues. Germline V gene sequence: CDR1 PRHDT, CDR2 FYEKMQ (reference sequence).

At least ten counts were recorded for this clonotype. The CDR3 coding sequence is TGTGCCAGCAGCACTACGTCCAGCTCCTACGAGCAGTACTTC. Its translation is CASSTTSSSYEQYF. V is TRBV7-8 and J is TRBJ2-7; D not resolved. The V end lost 5 bases, the J end lost 0 bases, and 11 bases lay between the germline ends. Germline CDR1 reads SGHVS; CDR2 reads FQNEAQ. The CDR3 has 14 residues.

Only a few counts were recorded for this clonotype. The rearrangement links TRBV3-1 to TRBJ1-2; D not resolved. CDR1 is LGHDT, CDR2 YNNKEL, per germline (reference sequence). The CDR3 is 14 residues long. V was shortened by 1 base and J by 8 bases, with 14 bases between the two germline ends. For the CDR3, the DNA is TGTGCCAGCAGCCAAGCAGAACATCATCAGGGCTACACCTTC. It encodes CASSQAEHHQGYTF.

This clonotype has a count of ten or more. This chain joins TRBV28 and TRBJ1-2; D is ambiguous. From germline, CDR1 is MDHEN and CDR2 SYDVKM. The CDR3 covers 14 residues. Deletions cut 2 bases from V and 4 bases from J, with 11 bases between. CDR3 nucleotide sequence: TGTGCCAGCAGTTTACTAGGGTCGGGCTATGGCTACACCTTC. Protein: CASSLLGSGYGYTF.

This rearrangement joins TRBV19 to TRBJ1-5, with D maybe TRBD1 (6 bases). This CDR3 has 13 amino acids. V lost 10 bases and J lost 4, with 14 bases in between. The germline gives CDR1 LNHDA, CDR2 SQIVND (reference sequence). The CDR3 DNA follows: TGTGCCACCGCGGGGGGCCGGAATCAGCCCCAGCATTTT. Residues: CATAGGRNQPQHF.

V is TRBV27 and J is TRBJ2-1; D is ambiguous. The V and J ends lost 7 bases and 6 bases respectively, with 10 bases between them. CDR3 size: 12 residues. Germline lookup yields CDR1 MNHEY and CDR2 SMNVEV (reference sequence). CDR3 DNA: TGTGCCAGCACTTCCCCTTCCAATGAGCAGTTCTTC. It codes for CASTSPSNEQFF.

The sample holds many counts of this clonotype. V gene TRBV6-2 or TRBV6-3 combines with J gene TRBJ1-1; 7 bases match TRBD1. J lost 0 bases, V lost 10 bases, and 5 bases had no gene match. CDR3 size: 13 residues. The germline CDR1 and CDR2 sequences are MNHEY and SVGEGT. The CDR3 loop reads CATTGDLNTEAFF. The CDR3 region has the DNA TGTGCCACTACAGGGGATTTGAACACTGAAGCTTTCTTT.

This clonotype was observed a handful of times. The chain uses TRBV12-5 and TRBJ1-2; the D is unclear. This CDR3 has 12 residues. V was trimmed by 7 bases and J by 2 bases, leaving 8 bases between them. Germline V gene lookup returns CDR1 LGHNT and CDR2 FRNRAP. This chain's CDR3 is CASVASNYGYTF. Written as DNA, the CDR3 is TGTGCTAGTGTGGCCAGCAACTATGGCTACACCTTC.

This clonotype was counted ten times or more. The J gene is TRBJ2-1, the V gene TRBV12-3 or TRBV12-4, with D tentatively TRBD1 or TRBD2 (6 bases each). The V end lost 3 bases, the J end lost 12 bases, and 21 bases lay between the germline ends. This CDR3 has 15 amino acids. CDR3: CASSLVLGGLGWQFF. The CDR3 bases are TGTGCCAGCAGTTTGGTGTTAGGGGGGCTCGGTTGGCAGTTCTTC.

This clonotype was found many times. The CDR3 nucleotides are TGCAGTGCTAGGTGGGAGGCCCTCCAAGAGACCCAGTACTTC. This gives the protein CSARWEALQETQYF. The chain recombines TRBV20-1 with TRBJ2-5, with D possibly matching TRBD2 (6 bases). V gave up 3 bases and J gave up 1 base, with 12 bases separating them. The CDR3 totals 14 residues. Germline values: CDR1 DFQATT, CDR2 SNEGSKA (reference sequence).

In its sample, this clonotype was seen once. This chain uses TRBV11-2 with TRBJ1-2; 8 nucleotides match TRBD1. The junction had 2 bases not matched to a gene; V was cut back by 2 bases and J by 3 bases. Germline V lookup: CDR1 SGHAT, CDR2 FQNNGV. The CDR3 covers 14 residues. The CDR3 loop reads CASSLQGADYGYTF. The CDR3 nucleotides read TGTGCCAGCAGCTTACAGGGGGCTGACTATGGCTACACCTTC.

This clonotype has at least ten counts. The chain joins TRBV7-3 to TRBJ2-1; TRBD1 aligns across 7 bases. After removal of 4 bases from V and 6 bases from J, the junction contained 3 bases not matched to a gene. Germline values: CDR1 SGHTA, CDR2 FQGTGA. CDR3 size: 13 residues. CDR3 sequence reads: CASSSTGFNEQFF. The CDR3 bases are TGTGCCAGCAGCTCGACAGGGTTCAATGAGCAGTTCTTC. The whole variable domain, remainder taken from reference TRBV7-3 and TRBJ2-1, is GAGVSQTPSNKVTEKGKYVELRCDPISGHTALYWYRQSLGQGPEFLIYFQGTGAADDSGLPNDRFFAVRPEGSVSTLKIQRTERGDSAVYLCASSSTGFNEQFFGPGTRLTVL.

This clonotype appeared many times. The rearrangement joins TRBV2 to TRBJ2-1; TRBD1 matches 7 bases. J was trimmed by 6 bases and V by 7 bases; bases with no gene match: 6. CDR3 size: 13 residues. Germline values: CDR1 SNHLY, CDR2 FYNNEI. In nucleotides, the CDR3 is TGTGCCAGCAACATGGGACAGTTCAATGAGCAGTTCTTC. Its protein is CASNMGQFNEQFF. The entire variable domain, with the rest obtained from reference TRBV2 and TRBJ2-1, is as follows: EPEVTQTPSHQVTQMGQEVILRCVPISNHLYFYWYRQILGQKVEFLVSFYNNEISEKSEIFDDQFSVERPDGSNFTLKIRSTKLEDSAMYFCASNMGQFNEQFFGPGTRLTVL.

The sample holds many counts of this clonotype. This chain connects TRBV11-3 to TRBJ2-1; D perhaps matches TRBD2 (5 bases). Germline loops: CDR1 SGHNT, CDR2 YENEEA. The ends were cut back, 2 bases at V and 0 bases at J, with 8 bases in the middle. CDR3 length: 15 residues. The CDR3 protein is CASSLFSGSYNEQFF. The CDR3 DNA follows: TGTGCCAGCAGCTTATTCAGCGGCTCCTACAATGAGCAGTTCTTC.

The CDR3 DNA reads TGTGCCAGTTGGGGAGGGAACCAGCCCCAGCATTTT. Translated: CASWGGNQPQHF. V and J are TRBV27 and TRBJ1-5; D not certain. The CDR3 consists of 12 residues. V shed 9 bases and J shed 7 bases, with 13 bases lying between them. Germline assignment: CDR1 MNHEY and CDR2 SMNVEV (reference sequence).

This chain uses TRBV2 with TRBJ1-2; 10 bases fit TRBD1. The CDR3 consists of 12 residues. V was pared by 6 bases and J by 8 bases, with 3 bases of the junction left unmatched. Germline-derived CDR1 and CDR2 are SNHLY and FYNNEI. DNA of the CDR3: TGTGCCAGCAGCGGACAGGGGGACGGCTACACCTTC. Its translation is CASSGQGDGYTF.

The table lists this clonotype with a few counts. The chain links TRBV5-1 to TRBJ1-6, with D maybe TRBD1 (5 bases). The CDR3 is 20 residues long. Germline CDR1 reads SGHRS; CDR2 reads YFSETQ. The V end was cut by 0 bases, the J end by 4 bases, with 23 bases between. Here the CDR3 DNA reads TGCGCCAGCAGCTTGGGCGAGGGACGGGCGAGGGACTATTATAATTCACCCCTCCACTTT. Translating gives CASSLGEGRARDYYNSPLHF.

This clonotype occurred many times. The rearrangement joins TRBV12-3 or TRBV12-4 to TRBJ1-1, with a tentative D call TRBD1 (5 bases). CDR3 length: 14 residues. V shed 7 bases and J shed 0 bases, with 12 bases lying between them. The CDR3 loop reads CASKTQALNTEAFF. The CDR3 nucleotides read TGTGCCAGCAAGACACAGGCATTGAACACTGAAGCTTTCTTT.

This clonotype has a handful of counts. The chain has TRBV4-1 and TRBJ2-3; no firm D call. V lost 3 bases, J lost 8 bases, and 6 bases lay in between. This CDR3 is 11 amino acids long. Looked up from germline, CDR1 is MGHRA and CDR2 is YSYEKL. CDR3 nucleotide sequence: TGCGCCAGCAGCCATCCGGGTACGCAGTATTTT. It specifies CASSHPGTQYF.

This clonotype came up once. DNA for the CDR3: TGTGCCAGCAGTTTACCCGGGACAGAAGTCACCGGGGAGCTGTTTTTT. This sequence encodes CASSLPGTEVTGELFF. The chain recombines TRBV6-1 with TRBJ2-2, with 7 bases identical to TRBD1. The CDR3 covers 16 residues. Germline lookup yields CDR1 MNHNS and CDR2 SASEGT. The ends lost 5 bases at V and 4 bases at J; junction bases unmatched: 10.